This TCR beta chain was documented in a study of cytomegalovirus exposure and HLA in healthy donors. Study information: From about 179 million T cells, an earlier analysis saw approximately 120 million unique TCR beta sequences.

Use of 60 Vbeta and 13 Jbeta primers characterized the PCR. The repertoire was sequenced with immunoSEQ multiplex PCR; TCRdb's copy has only in-frame clones and lacks some. This sample's table reports around 110,000 clones. A note on this clone: What it binds is unknown.

Regarding the study as a whole: The study labeled 150 or so TCR beta chains cytomegalovirus-associated. TCR beta V- and J-gene trimming, according to a later analysis, was linked to a missense DCLRE1C variant.

CDR1 is SNHLY, CDR2 FYNNEI, per germline. The CDR3 sequence is 15 residues long. Sequenced sample: PBMCs. This receptor was taken from a man aged 40-49 years in good health and CMV-seropositive. The rearrangement joins TRBV2 to TRBJ2-5; TRBD1 is a possible D gene (5 bases). The closer fit of TRBJ2-7 to the DNA end suggests the J call may be wrong. The CDR3 spells CASSPSGLGTYEQYF. The CDR3 DNA reads as TGTGCCAGCAGTCCTTCAGGGCTCGGAACCTACGAGCAGTACTTC.